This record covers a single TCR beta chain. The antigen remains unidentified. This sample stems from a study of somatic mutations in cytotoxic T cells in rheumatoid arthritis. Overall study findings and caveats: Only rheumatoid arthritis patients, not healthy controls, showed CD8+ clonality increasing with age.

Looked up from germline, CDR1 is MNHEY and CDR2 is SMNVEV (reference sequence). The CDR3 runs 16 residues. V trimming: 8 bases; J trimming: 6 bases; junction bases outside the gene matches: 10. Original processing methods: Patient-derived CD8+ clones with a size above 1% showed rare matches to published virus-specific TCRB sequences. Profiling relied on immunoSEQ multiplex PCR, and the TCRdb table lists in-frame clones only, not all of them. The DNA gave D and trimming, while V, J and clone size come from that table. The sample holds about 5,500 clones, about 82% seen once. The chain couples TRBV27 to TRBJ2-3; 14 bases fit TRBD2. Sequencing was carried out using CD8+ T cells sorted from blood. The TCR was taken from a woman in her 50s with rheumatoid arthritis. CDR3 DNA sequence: TGTGCCAGCTTTTCGACTAGCGGGGGGGCCGCGGATACGCAGTATTTT. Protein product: CASFSTSGGAADTQYF.